This T cell receptor beta chain came from a study of T-cell reconstitution after alpha-beta-depleted transplantation in children. Germline V gene sequence: CDR1 SGHRS, CDR2 YFSETQ. The germline V and J ends were trimmed by 3 bases and 7 bases, with 20 bases remaining between them. The CDR3 totals 16 residues. It was with unique molecular identifiers that the TCRbeta library was prepared. MiXCR was run by TCRdb on the PCR reads, yielding one entry per CDR3 protein. The sample yields 610,000 or so distinct CDR3 sequences, approximately 30% seen once. About this clonotype: Its cognate antigen is unknown.

General study findings and limits: Reported findings indicate that, about two months after transplant, alpha-beta T cells came from several hundred expanded clones, which were derived from non-depleted graft cells. Elevated TCRbeta diversity at day 60 was traced, in some patients, to surviving recipient T cells and thymic progenitors. Most T-cell counts and diversity one year after the transplant came from T cells that were newly produced.

The chain uses TRBV5-1 and TRBJ2-4; the D gene is possibly TRBD1 (6 bases). The material sequenced was PBMCs, taken before TCRalphabeta/CD19-depleted stem cell transplant. The receptor's source is a boy in the first two years of life with Wiskott-Aldrich syndrome, due to receive a stem cell transplant. The CDR3, as DNA: TGCGCCAGCAGCTCGGCGGTTTCAGGGACAACGAACATTCAGTACTTC. This gives the protein CASSSAVSGTTNIQYF.